The clone carrying this T cell receptor (beta chain) was recorded a few times. The sample's time point: newly diagnosed GD, antithyroid drugs for less than 3 months. The TCR library was prepared using RNA isolated from PBMCs. Investigators report Graves' disease was diagnosed under American Thyroid Association guidelines. The sample belongs to a study of regulatory T cells in long-lasting Graves disease. V trimming: 10 bases; J trimming: 3 bases; junction bases outside the gene matches: 5. The CDR3 spans 12 residues. Germline V lookup: CDR1 ENHRY, CDR2 SYGVKD. Building the TCR beta libraries relied on iRepertoire HTBI primers, and CDR3 regions underwent Arm-PCR. TCRdb independently ran MiXCR on the multiplex PCR reads; one entry per CDR3 protein. The data contain about 560,000 distinct CDR3 sequences, about 15% of them singletons. This sample was shared with a second study, whose subject was T cells in Graves' hyperthyroidism and ophthalmopathy.

The chain employs TRBV10-3 and TRBJ2-7, with TRBD1 identical over 8 bases. The source is a man aged 18 to 30 with Graves disease. The sequences come from peripheral blood mononuclear cells (PBMCs), collected at new diagnosis, from a patient treated with antithyroid drugs. The CDR3 nucleotides are TGTGCCACAGGACAGGGCCTCTACGAGCAGTACTTC. Amino acids: CATGQGLYEQYF.